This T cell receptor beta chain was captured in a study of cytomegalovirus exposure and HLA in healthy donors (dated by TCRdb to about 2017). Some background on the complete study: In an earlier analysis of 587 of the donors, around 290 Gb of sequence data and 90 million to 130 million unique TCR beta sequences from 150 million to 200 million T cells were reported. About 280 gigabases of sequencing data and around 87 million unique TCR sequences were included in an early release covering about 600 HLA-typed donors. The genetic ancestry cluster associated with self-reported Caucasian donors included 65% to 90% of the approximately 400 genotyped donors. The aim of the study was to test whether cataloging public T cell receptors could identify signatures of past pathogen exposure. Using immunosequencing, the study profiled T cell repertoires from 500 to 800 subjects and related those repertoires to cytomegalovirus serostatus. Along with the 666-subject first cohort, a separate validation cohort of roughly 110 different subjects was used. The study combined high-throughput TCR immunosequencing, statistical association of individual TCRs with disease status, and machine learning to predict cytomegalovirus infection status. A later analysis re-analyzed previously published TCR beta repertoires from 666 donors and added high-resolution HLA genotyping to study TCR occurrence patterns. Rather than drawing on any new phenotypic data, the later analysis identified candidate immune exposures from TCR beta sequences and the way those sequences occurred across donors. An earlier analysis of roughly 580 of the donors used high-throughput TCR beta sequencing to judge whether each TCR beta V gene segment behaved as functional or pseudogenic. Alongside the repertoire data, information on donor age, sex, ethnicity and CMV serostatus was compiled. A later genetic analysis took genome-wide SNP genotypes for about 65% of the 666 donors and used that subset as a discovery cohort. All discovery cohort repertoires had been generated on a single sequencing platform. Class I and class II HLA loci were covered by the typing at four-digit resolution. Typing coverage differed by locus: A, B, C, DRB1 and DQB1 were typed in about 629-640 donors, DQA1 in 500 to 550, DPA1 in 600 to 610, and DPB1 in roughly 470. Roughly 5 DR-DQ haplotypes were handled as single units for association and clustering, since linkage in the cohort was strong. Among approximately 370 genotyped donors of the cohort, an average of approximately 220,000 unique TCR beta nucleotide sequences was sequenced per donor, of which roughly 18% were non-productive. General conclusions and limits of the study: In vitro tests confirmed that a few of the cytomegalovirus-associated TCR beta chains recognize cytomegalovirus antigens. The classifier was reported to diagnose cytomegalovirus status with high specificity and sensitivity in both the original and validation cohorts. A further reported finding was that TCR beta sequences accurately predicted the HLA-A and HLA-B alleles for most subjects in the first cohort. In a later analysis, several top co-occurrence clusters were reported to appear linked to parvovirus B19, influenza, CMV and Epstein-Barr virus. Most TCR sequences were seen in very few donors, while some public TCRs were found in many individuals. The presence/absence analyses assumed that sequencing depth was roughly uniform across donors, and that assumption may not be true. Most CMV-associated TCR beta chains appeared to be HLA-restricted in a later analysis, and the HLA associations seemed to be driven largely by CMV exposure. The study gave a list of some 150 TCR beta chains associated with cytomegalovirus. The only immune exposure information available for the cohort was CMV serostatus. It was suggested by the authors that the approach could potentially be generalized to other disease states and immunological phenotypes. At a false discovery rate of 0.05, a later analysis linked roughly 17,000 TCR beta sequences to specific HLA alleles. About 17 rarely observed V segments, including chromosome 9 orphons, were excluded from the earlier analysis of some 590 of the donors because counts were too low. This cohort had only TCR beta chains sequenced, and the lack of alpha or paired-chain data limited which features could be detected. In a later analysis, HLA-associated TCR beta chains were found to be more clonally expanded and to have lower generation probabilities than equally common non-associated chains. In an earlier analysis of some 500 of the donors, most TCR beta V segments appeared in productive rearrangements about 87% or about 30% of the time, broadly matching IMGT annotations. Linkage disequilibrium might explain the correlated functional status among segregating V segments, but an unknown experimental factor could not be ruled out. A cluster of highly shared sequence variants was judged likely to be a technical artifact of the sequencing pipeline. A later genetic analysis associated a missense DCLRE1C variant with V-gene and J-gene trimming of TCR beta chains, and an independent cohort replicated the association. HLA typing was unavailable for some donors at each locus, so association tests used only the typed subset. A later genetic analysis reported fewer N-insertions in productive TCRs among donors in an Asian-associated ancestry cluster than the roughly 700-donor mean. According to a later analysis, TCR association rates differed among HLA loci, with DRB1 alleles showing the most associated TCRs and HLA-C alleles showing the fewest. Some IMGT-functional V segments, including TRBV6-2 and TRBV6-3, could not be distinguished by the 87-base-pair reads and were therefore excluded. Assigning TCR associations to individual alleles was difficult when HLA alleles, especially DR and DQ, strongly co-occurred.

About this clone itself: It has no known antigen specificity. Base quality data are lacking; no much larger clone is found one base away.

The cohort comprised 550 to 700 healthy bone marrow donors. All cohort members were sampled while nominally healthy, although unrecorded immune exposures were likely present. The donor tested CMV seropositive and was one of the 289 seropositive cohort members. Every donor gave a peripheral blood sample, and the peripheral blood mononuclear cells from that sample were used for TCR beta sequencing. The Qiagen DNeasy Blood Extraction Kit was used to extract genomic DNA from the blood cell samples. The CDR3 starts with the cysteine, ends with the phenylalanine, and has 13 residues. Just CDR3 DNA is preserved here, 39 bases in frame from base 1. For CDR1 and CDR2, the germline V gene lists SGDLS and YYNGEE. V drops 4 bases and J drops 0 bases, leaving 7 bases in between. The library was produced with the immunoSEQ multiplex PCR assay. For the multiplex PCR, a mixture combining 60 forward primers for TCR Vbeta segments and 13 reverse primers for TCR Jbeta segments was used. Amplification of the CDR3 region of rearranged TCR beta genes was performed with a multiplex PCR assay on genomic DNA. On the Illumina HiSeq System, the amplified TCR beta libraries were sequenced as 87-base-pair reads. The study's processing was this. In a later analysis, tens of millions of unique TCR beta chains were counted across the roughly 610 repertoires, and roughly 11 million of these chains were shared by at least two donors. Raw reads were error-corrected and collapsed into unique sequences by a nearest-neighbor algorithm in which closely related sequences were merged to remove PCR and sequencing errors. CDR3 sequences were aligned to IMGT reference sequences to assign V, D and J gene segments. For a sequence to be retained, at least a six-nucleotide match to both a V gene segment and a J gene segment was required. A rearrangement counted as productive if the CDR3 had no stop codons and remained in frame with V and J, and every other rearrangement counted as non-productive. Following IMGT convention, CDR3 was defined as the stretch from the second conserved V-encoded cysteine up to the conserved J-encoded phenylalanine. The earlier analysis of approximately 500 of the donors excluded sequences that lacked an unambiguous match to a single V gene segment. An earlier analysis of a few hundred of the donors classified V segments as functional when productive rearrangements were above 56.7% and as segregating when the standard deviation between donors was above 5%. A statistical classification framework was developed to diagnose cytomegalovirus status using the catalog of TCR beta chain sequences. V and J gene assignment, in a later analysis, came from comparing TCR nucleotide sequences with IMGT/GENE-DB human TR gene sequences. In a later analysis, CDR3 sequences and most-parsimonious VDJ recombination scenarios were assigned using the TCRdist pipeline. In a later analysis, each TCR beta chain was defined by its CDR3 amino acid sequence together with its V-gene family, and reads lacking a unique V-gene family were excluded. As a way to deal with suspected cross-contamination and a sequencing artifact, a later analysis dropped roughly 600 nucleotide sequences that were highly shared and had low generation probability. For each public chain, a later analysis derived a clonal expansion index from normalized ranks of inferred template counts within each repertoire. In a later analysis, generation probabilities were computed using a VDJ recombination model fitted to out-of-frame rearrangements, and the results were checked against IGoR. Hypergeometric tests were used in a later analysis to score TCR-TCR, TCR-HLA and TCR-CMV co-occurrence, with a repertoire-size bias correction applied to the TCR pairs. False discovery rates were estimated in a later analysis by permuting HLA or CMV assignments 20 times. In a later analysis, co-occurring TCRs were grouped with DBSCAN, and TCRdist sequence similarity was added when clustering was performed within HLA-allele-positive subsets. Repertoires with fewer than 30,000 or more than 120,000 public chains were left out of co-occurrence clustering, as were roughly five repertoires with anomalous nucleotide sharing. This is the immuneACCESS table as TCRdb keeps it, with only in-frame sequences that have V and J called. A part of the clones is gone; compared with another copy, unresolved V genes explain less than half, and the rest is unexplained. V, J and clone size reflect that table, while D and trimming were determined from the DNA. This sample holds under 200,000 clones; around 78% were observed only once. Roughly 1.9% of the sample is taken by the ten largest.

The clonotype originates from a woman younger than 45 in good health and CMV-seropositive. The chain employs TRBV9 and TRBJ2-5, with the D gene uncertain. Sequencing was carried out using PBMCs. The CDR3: CASSLSDQETQYF. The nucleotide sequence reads TGTGCCAGCAGCCTCAGTGACCAAGAGACCCAGTACTTC.